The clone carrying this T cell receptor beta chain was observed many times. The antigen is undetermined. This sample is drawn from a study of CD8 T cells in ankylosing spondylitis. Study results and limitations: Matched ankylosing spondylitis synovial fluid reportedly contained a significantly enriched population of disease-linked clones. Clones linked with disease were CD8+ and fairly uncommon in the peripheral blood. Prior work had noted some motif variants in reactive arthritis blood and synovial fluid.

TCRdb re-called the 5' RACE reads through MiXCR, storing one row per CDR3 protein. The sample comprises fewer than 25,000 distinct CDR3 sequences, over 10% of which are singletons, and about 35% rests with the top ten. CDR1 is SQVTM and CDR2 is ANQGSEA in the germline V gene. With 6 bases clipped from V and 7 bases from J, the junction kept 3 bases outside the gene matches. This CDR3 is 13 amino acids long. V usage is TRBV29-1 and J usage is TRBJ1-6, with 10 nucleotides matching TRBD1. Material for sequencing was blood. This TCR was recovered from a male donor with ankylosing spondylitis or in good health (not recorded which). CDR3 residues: CSVRTGGNSPLHF. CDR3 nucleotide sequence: TGCAGCGTACGGACAGGGGGGAATTCACCCCTCCACTTT.